This TCR beta chain appears in the sequencing data of a study of blood T cells in healthy people across ages. Notes on this clonotype: Sequence at one end of the junction differs from germline and may be a read error.

The CDR3 is 14 amino acids. Germline V lookup: CDR1 DFQATT, CDR2 SNEGSKA (reference sequence). Per sample, extraction of total RNA gave at least 5.5 micrograms in every case. The second PCR ran about 6 to 11 cycles with a sample-barcoded 5' primer and J-beta primers. Every molecule of cDNA carried a tag from a template-switch adaptor with 12 random nucleotides. MiXCR, applied by TCRdb to the 5' RACE reads, yields one record per CDR3 protein. The data show hundreds of thousands of distinct CDR3 sequences, about 34% seen once. The rearrangement uses TRBV20-1 and TRBJ2-7, with D perhaps TRBD2 (6 bases). Sequencing used blood. The sequence derives from a woman aged 80 or older in good health. The CDR3 sequence is CSARDLGGTYEQYF. The CDR3 nucleotides read TGCAGTGCCAGAGACTTGGGGGGAACCTACGAGCAGTACTTC.